This is a list of T cell receptor beta chains from one sample in a study of blood T cell repertoires in COVID-19. Produced via immunoSEQ multiplex PCR; TCRdb's table is partial and in-frame only. The table has approximately 190,000 clones, 70% to 85% seen once. The specimen sequenced was peripheral blood. Receptor source: a human donor with acute or convalescent COVID-19. The donor label of this sample is uncertain. Each CDR3 is given with its conserved first and last residue. The size entry is marked missing in some rows and otherwise reads once, few, many or a size class.

TRBJ2-7,-,TRBV28,CASRAQGAGGYEQYF
TRBJ1-1,once,TRBV27,CASRYGTGGAGTEAFF
TRBJ2-2,-,TRBV7-3,CASSPGQANTGELFF
TRBJ2-2,-,TRBV7-6,CASSFRGGANTGELFF
TRBJ2-5,-,TRBV27,CAKTDRGHQETQYF
TRBJ1-4,-,TRBV4-1,CASSLQAPTNEKLFF
TRBJ2-1,-,TRBV30,CAWGSSREQFF
TRBJ1-5,few,TRBV18,CASSPGQGGNQPQHF
TRBJ2-2,-,TRBV10-3,CAISDSTGELFF
TRBJ2-6,-,TRBV6-2/TRBV6-3,CASSGQVFTSGANVLTF
TRBJ2-7,-,TRBV6-2/TRBV6-3,CASSYQGQGPYEQYF
TRBJ2-7,once,TRBV5-4,CASTGTSGSTVYEQYF
TRBJ1-3,-,TRBV7-9,CASSRELDTIYF
TRBJ1-2,-,TRBV24-1,CATSDQGFGYTF
TRBJ1-1,once,TRBV27,CASSLDHLRSTEAFF
TRBJ1-1,few,TRBV19,CASSSPYTGGGTEAFF
TRBJ1-2,many,TRBV4-1,CASTQAPGTGALEGYTF
TRBJ2-2,-,TRBV5-1,CASSLTSGRSATGELFF
TRBJ2-7,-,TRBV27,CASSPLAGSSYEQYF
TRBJ2-3,-,TRBV6-5,CASSYSGGADTQYF
TRBJ2-1,-,TRBV10-3,CAISESQGTHNEQFF
TRBJ1-2,-,TRBV7-2,CASSPAGSDYGYTF
TRBJ2-2,once,TRBV5-1,CASSLQGGEVGTGELFF
TRBJ1-1,-,TRBV6-6,CASSYSGLSTEAFF
TRBJ1-6,-,TRBV5-1,CASSSTGPYNSPLHF
TRBJ2-5,-,TRBV19,CASSPGQGNVVRETQYF
TRBJ2-1,-,TRBV6-4,CASSDLQGGNNEQFF